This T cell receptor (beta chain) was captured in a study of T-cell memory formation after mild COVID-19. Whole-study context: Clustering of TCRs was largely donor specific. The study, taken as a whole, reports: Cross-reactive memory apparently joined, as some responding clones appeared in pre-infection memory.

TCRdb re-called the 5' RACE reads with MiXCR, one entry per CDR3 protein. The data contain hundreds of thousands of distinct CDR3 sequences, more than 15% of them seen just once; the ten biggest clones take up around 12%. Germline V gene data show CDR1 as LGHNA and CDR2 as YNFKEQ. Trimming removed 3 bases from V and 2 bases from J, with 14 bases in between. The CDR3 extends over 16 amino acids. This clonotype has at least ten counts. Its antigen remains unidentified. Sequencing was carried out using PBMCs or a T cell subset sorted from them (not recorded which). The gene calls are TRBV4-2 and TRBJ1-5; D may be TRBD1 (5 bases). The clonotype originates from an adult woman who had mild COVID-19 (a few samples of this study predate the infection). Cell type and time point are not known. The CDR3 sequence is CASSQAVQGGNQPQHF. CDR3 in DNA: TGTGCCAGCAGCCAGGCAGTCCAGGGTGGCAATCAGCCCCAGCATTTT.